This T cell receptor beta chain derives from a study of cytomegalovirus exposure and HLA in healthy donors. PCR was performed using 60 Vbeta and 13 Jbeta primers. Sequencing used immunoSEQ multiplex PCR; TCRdb keeps in-frame clones, though not all of them. The repertoire includes some 200,000 clones, around three quarters of them detected once, and roughly a sixth sits in the top ten. The receptor was derived from a man in his forties in good health and CMV-seronegative. Sequencing used PBMCs.

In DNA, the CDR3 is TGTGCCTCGGGGTTAGCGGAATACAATGAGCAGTTCTTC. Its protein product is CASGLAEYNEQFF. This chain connects TRBV30 to TRBJ2-1; maybe TRBD2 (6 bases). This CDR3 spans 13 amino acids. Germline CDR1 GTSNPN, CDR2 SVGIG (reference sequence). V was cut by 7 bases and J by 4 bases, with 14 bases left in between.